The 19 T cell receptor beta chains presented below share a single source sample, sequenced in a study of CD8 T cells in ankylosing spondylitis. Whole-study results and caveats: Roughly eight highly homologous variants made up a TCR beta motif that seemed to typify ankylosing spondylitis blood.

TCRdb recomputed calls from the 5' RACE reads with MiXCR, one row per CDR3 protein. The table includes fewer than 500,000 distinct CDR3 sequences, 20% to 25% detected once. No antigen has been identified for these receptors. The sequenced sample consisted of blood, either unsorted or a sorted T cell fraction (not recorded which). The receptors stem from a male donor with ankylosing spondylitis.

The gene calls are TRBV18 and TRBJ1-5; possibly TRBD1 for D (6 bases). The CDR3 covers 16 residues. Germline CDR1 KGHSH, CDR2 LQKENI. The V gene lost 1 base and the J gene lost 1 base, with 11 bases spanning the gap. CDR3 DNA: TGTGCCAGCTCACCACAGGGACAACCGAGCAATCAGCCCCAGCATTTT. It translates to CASSPQGQPSNQPQHF.

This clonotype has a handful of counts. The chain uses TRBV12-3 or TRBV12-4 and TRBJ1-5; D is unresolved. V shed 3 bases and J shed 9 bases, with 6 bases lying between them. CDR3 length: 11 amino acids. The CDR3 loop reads CASSLLGPQHF. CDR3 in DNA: TGTGCCAGCAGTTTGCTTGGGCCCCAGCATTTT.

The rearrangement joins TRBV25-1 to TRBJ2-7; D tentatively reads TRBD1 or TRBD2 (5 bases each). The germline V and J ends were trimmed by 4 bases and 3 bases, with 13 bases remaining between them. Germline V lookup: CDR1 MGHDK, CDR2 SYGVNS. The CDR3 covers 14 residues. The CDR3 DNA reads TGTGCCAGCAGTGGTGGGACGGAGAACTACGAGCAGTACTTC. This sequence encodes CASSGGTENYEQYF.

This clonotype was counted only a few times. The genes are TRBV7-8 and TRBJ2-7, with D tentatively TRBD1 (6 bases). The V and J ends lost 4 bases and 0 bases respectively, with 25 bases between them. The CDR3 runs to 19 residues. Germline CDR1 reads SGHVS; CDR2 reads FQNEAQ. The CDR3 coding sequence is TGTGCCAGCAGCTCGTCAACGAAGGCCCGACAGGACTCCTCCTACGAGCAGTACTTC. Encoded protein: CASSSSTKARQDSSYEQYF. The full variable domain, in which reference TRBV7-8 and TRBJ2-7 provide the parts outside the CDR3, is GAGVSQSPRYKVAKRGQDVALRCDPISGHVSLFWYQQALGQGPEFLTYFQNEAQLDKSGLPSDRFFAERPEGSVSTLKIQRTQQEDSAVYLCASSSSTKARQDSSYEQYFGPGTRLTVT.

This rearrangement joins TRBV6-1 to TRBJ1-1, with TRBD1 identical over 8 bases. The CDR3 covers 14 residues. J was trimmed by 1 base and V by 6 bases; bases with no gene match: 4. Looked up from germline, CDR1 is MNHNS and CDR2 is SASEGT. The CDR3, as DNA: TGTGCCAGCAGGTCGGACAGGGCGAACACTGAAGCTTTCTTT. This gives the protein CASRSDRANTEAFF.

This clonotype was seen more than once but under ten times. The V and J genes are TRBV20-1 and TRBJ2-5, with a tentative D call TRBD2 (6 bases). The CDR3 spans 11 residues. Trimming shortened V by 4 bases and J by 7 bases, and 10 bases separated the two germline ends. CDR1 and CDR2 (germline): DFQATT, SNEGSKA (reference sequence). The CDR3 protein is CSAKEGGTQYF. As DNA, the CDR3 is TGCAGTGCTAAGGAGGGTGGGACCCAGTACTTC.

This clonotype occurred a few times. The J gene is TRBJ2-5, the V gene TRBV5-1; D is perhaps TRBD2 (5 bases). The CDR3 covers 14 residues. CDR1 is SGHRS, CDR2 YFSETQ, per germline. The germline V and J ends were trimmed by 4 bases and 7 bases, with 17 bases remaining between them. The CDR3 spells CASSDETGRGTQYF. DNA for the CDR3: TGCGCCAGCAGCGACGAAACGGGCCGGGGGACCCAGTACTTC.

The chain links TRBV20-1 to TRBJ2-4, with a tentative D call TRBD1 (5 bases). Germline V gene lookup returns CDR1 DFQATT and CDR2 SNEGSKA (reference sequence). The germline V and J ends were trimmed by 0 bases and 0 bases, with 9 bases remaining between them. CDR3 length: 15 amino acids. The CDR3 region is CSARDRRGAKNIQYF. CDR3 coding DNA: TGCAGTGCTAGAGATCGAAGGGGAGCCAAAAACATTCAGTACTTC.

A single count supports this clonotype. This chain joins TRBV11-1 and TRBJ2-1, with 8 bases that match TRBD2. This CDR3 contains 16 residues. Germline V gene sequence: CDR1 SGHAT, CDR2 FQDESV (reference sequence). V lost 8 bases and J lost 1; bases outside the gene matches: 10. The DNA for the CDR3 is TGTGCCAGCGTTCCCCGGAGCGGGAGATCCTACAATGAGCAGTTCTTC. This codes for CASVPRSGRSYNEQFF.

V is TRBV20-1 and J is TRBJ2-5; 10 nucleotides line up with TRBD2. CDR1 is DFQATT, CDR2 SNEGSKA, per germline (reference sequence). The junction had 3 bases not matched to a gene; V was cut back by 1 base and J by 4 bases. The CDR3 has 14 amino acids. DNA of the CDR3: TGCAGTGCTAGAGGTCCTAGCGGGAGAGAGACCCAGTACTTC. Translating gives CSARGPSGRETQYF.

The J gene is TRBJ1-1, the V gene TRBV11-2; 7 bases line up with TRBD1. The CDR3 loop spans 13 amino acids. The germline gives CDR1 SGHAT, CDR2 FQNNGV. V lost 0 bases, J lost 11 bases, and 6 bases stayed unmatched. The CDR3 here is CASSLERGRGAFF. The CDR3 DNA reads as TGTGCCAGCAGCTTAGAAAGGGGGCGCGGGGCTTTCTTT.

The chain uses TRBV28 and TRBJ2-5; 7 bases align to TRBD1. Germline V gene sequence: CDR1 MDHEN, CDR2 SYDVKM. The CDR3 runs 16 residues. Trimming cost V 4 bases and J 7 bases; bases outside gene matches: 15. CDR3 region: CASSSPDQGVGRTQYF. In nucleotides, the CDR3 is TGTGCCAGCAGTTCCCCTGATCAGGGGGTGGGAAGGACCCAGTACTTC.

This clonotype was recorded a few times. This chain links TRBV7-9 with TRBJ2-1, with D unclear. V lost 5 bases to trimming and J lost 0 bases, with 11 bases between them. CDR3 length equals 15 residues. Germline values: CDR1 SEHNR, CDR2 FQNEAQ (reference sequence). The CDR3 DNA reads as TGTGCCAGCAGCCGTCGGGTTAGCTCCTACAATGAGCAGTTCTTC. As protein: CASSRRVSSYNEQFF.

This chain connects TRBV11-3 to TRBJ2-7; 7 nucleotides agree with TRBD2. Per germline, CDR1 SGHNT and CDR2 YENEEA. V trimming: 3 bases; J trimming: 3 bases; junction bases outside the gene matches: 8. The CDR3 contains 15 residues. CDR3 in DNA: TGTGCCAGCAGCTTGGACACTAGCGACCTCTACGAGCAGTACTTC. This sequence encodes CASSLDTSDLYEQYF. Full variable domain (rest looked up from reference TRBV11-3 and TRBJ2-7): EAGVVQSPRYKIIEKKQPVAFWCNPISGHNTLYWYLQNLGQGPELLIRYENEEAVDDSQLPKDRFSAERLKGVDSTLKIQPAELGDSAVYLCASSLDTSDLYEQYFGPGTRLTVT.

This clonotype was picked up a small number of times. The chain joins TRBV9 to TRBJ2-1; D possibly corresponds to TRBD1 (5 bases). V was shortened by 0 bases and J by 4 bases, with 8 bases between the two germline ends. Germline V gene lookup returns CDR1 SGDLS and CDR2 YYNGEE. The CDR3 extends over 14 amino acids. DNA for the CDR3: TGTGCCAGCAGCGTAGTTACAGGTTACAATGAGCAGTTCTTC. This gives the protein CASSVVTGYNEQFF.

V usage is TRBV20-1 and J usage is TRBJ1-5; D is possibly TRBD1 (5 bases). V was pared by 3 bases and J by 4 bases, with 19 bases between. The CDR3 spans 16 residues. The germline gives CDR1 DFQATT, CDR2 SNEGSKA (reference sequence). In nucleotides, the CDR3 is TGCAGTGCTAGTTACCCCCGGGGCCTCGTTAATCAGCCCCAGCATTTT. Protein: CSASYPRGLVNQPQHF.

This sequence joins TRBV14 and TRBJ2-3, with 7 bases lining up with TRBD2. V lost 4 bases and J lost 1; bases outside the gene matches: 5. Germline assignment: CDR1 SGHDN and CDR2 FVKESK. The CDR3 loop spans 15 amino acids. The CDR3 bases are TGTGCCAGCAGCCTTCGGGGGGTTGGCACAGATACGCAGTATTTT. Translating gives CASSLRGVGTDTQYF.

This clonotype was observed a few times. CDR3 region: CATQQGPTTDTQYF. In DNA, the CDR3 is TGTGCCACTCAACAGGGACCGACCACAGATACGCAGTATTTT. The genes are TRBV7-6 and TRBJ2-3; perhaps TRBD1 as D (6 bases). The CDR3 extends over 14 amino acids. V was clipped by 10 bases and J by 2 bases, with 16 bases between them. Germline CDR1 reads SGHVS; CDR2 reads FNYEAQ.

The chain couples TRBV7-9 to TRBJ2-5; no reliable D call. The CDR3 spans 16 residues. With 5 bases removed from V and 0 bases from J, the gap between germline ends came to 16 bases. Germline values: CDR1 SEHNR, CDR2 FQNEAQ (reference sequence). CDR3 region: CASSRPATAYQETQYF. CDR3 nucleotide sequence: TGTGCCAGCAGCCGCCCAGCCACGGCGTACCAAGAGACCCAGTACTTC.